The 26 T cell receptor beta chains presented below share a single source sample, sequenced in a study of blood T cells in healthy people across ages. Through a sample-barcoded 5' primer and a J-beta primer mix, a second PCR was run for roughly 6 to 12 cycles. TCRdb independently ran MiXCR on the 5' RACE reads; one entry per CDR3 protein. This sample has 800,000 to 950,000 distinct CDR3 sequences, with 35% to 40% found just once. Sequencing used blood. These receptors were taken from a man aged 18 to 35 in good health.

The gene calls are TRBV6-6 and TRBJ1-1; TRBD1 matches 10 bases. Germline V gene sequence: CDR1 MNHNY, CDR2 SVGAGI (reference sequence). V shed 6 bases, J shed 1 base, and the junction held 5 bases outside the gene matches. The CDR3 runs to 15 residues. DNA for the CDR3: TGTGCCAGCAGCTCGACAGGGGGCGAGAACACTGAAGCTTTCTTT. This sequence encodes CASSSTGGENTEAFF.

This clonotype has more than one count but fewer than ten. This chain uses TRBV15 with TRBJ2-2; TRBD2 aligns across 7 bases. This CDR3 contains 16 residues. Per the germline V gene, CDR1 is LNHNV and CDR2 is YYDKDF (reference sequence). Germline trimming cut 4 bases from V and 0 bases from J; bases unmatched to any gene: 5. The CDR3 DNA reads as TGTGCCACCAGCACCCTACTAGCGCCGAACACCGGGGAGCTGTTTTTT. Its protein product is CATSTLLAPNTGELFF.

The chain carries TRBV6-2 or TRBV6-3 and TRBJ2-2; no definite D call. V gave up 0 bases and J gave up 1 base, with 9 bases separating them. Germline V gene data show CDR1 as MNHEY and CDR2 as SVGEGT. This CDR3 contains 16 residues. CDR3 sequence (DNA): TGTGCCAGCAGTTACTCGCCTTGGGGGAACACCGGGGAGCTGTTTTTT. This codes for CASSYSPWGNTGELFF.

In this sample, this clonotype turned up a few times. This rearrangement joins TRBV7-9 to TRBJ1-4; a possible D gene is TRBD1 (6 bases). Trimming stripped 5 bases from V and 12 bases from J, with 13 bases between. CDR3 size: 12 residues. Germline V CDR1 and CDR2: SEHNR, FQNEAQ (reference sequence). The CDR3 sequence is CASSGGQCELFF. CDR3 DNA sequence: TGTGCCAGCAGCGGCGGACAGTGTGAACTGTTTTTT.

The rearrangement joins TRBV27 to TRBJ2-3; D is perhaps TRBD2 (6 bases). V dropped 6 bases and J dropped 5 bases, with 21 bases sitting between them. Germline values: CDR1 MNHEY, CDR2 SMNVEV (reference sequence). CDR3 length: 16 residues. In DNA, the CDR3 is TGTGCCAGCAGACCTGGTGTGGCGGGGCTCAGAGATACGCAGTATTTT. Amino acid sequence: CASRPGVAGLRDTQYF.

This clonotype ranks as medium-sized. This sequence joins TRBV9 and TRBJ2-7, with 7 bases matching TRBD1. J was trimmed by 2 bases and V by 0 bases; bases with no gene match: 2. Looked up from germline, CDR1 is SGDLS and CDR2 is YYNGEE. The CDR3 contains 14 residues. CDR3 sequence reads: CASSVEGTAYEQYF. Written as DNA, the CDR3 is TGTGCCAGCAGCGTAGAAGGGACAGCCTACGAGCAGTACTTC.

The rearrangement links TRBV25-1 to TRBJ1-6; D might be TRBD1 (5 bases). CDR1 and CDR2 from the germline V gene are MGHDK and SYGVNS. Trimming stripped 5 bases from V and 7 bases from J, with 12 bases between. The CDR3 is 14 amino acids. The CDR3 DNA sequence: TGTGCCAGCAGTTGGACACCCGGAAATTCACCCCTCCACTTT. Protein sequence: CASSWTPGNSPLHF. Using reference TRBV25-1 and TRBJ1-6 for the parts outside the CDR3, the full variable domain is EADIYQTPRYLVIGTGKKITLECSQTMGHDKMYWYQQDPGMELHLIHYSYGVNSTEKGDLSSESTVSRIRTEHFPLTLESARPSHTSQYLCASSWTPGNSPLHFGNGTRLTVT.

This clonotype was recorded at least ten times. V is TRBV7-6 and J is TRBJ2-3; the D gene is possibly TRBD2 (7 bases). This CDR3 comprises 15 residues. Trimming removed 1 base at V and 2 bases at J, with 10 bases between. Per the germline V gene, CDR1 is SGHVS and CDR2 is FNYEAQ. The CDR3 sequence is CASSLEGGYTDTQYF. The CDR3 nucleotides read TGTGCCAGCAGCTTAGAGGGGGGGTACACAGATACGCAGTATTTT.

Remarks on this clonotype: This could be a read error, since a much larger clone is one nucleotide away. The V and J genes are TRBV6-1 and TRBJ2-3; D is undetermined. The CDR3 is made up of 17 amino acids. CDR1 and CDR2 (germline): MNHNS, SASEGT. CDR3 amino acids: CASGEWPTASSTDTQYF. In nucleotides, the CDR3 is TGTGCCAGCGGTGAATGGCCCACAGCATCTAGCACAGATACGCAGTATTTT.

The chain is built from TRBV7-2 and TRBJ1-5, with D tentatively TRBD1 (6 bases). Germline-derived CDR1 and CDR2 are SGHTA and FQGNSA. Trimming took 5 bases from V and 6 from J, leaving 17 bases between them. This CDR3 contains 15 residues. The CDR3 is CASSPRGALGQPQHF. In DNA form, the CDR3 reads TGTGCCAGCAGCCCCAGGGGCGCGTTAGGTCAGCCCCAGCATTTT.

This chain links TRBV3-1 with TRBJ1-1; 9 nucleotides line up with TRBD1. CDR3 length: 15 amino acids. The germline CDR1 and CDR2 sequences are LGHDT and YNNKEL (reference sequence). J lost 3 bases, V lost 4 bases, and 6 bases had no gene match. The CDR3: CASSRQGEAHTEAFF. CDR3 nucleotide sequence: TGTGCCAGCAGCCGACAGGGGGAAGCGCACACTGAAGCTTTCTTT.

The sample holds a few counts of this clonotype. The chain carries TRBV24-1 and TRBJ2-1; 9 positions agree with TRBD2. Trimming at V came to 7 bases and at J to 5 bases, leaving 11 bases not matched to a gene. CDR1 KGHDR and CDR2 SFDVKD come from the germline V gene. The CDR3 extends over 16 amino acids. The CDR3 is CATSTTGRGGNNEQFF. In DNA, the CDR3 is TGTGCCACCAGCACCACCGGGCGGGGGGGGAACAATGAGCAGTTCTTC.

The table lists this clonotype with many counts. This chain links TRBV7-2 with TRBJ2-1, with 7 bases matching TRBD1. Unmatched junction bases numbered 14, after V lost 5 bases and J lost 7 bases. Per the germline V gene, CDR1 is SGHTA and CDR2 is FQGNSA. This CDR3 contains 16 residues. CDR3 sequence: CASSPGGSRRFNEQFF. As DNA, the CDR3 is TGTGCCAGCAGCCCAGGGGGTTCTCGCCGGTTTAATGAGCAGTTCTTC.

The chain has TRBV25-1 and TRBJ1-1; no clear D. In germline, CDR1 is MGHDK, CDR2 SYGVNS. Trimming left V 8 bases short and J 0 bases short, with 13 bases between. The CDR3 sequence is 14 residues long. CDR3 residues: CASLRRAVNTEAFF. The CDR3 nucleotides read TGTGCCAGCCTCCGAAGGGCGGTGAACACTGAAGCTTTCTTT. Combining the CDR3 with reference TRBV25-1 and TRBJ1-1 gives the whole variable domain EADIYQTPRYLVIGTGKKITLECSQTMGHDKMYWYQQDPGMELHLIHYSYGVNSTEKGDLSSESTVSRIRTEHFPLTLESARPSHTSQYLCASLRRAVNTEAFFGQGTRLTVV.

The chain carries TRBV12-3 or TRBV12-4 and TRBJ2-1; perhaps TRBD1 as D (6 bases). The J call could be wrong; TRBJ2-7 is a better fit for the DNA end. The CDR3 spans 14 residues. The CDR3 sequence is CASSAGTIPYEQYF. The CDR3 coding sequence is TGTGCCAGCAGTGCCGGGACAATCCCCTACGAGCAGTACTTC.

The CDR3 protein is CSASGLVEGYTF. CDR3 bases: TGCAGTGCAAGCGGGTTAGTGGAGGGCTACACCTTC. The chain carries TRBV20-1 and TRBJ1-2, with unresolved D. This CDR3 has 12 amino acids. Germline V gives CDR1 DFQATT, CDR2 SNEGSKA (reference sequence). V was cut by 6 bases and J by 8 bases, with 16 bases left in between.

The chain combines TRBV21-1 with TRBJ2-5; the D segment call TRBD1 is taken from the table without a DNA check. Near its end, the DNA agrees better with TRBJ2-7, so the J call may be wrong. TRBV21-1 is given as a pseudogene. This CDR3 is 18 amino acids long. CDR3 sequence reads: CACSPRKPDRDYYHEQYF. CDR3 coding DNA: TGTGCCTGCAGCCCTCGAAAGCCGGACAGGGATTATTACCACGAGCAGTACTTC.

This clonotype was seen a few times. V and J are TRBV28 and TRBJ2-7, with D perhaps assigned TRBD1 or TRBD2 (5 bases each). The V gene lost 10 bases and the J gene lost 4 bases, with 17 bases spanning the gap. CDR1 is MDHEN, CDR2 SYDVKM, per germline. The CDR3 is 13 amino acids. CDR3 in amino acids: CATSGGVGYEQYF. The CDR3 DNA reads TGTGCCACATCTGGGGGTGTGGGGTACGAGCAGTACTTC.

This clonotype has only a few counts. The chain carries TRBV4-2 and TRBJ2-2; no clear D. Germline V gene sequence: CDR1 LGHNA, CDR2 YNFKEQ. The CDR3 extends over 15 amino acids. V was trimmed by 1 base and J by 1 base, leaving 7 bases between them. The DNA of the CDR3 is TGTGCCAGCAGCCAAGGGCGTCAGAACACCGGGGAGCTGTTTTTT. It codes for CASSQGRQNTGELFF.

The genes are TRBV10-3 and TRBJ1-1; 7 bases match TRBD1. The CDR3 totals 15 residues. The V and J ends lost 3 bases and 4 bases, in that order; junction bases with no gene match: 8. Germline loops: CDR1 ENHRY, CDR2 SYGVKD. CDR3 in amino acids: CAISDSETGFTEAFF. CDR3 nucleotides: TGTGCCATCAGTGACTCCGAGACAGGGTTCACTGAAGCTTTCTTT.

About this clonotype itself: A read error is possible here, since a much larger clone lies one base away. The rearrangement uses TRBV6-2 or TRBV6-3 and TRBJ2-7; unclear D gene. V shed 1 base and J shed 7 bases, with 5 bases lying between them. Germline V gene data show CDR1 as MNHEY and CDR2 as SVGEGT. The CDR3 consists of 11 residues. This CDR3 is CASSYLNEQYF. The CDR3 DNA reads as TGTGCCAGCAGTTACTTGAATGAGCAGTACTTC.

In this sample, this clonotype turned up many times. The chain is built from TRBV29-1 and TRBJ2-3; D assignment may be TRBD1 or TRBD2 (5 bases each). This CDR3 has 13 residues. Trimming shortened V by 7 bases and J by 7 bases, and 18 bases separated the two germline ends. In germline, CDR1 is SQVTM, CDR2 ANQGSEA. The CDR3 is CSGVGTAPHTQYF. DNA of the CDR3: TGCAGCGGAGTGGGGACGGCACCACATACGCAGTATTTT.

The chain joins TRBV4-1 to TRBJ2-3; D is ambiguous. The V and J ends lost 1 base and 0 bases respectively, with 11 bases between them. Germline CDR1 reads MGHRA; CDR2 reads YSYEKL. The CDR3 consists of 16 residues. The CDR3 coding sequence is TGCGCCAGCAGCCAAGTGAGAGGCAGGAGCACAGATACGCAGTATTTT. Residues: CASSQVRGRSTDTQYF.

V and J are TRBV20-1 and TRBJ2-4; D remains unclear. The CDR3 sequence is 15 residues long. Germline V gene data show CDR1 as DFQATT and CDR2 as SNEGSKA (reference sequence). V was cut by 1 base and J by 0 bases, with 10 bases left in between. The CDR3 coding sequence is TGCAGTGCTAGAGTCCCCATTTTAGCCAAAAACATTCAGTACTTC. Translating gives CSARVPILAKNIQYF.

This chain's CDR3 is CASSPTSGGSTDTQYF. Here the CDR3 DNA reads TGTGCCAGCAGTCCTACTAGCGGGGGGTCCACAGATACGCAGTATTTT. The rearrangement joins TRBV12-3 or TRBV12-4 to TRBJ2-3; 12 nucleotides match TRBD2. The V and J ends lost 5 bases and 2 bases, in that order; junction bases with no gene match: 5. The CDR3 consists of 16 residues.

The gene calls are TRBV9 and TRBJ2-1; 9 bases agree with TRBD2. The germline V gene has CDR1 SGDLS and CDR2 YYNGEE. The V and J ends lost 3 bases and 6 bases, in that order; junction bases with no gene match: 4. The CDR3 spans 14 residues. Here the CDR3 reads CASSERAGGNEQFF. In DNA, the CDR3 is TGTGCCAGCAGCGAACGAGCGGGGGGCAATGAGCAGTTCTTC.